Listed here are 30 T cell receptor beta chains from one sample, sequenced in a study of T cells in Graves' hyperthyroidism and ophthalmopathy (dated by TCRdb to the late 2010s). The library was generated by multiplex PCR. The sequencer was an Illumina HiSeq 2000. TCR beta CDR3 regions were amplified from RNA transcripts. For the first round of RT-PCR on the TCR CDR3, the HTBI primer set was used together with the Qiagen OneStep RT-PCR kit. TCRdb passed the public sequencing reads through fastp at Q25 and MiXCR, retaining productive beta sequences. CDR3 protein sequences are deduplicated, and each keeps its most common genes and DNA. This sample holds nearly 600,000 distinct CDR3 sequences; 12% to 15% were observed only once. Less than 9% of the sample goes to the ten largest clones. The sample comprised blood. These receptors were taken from a woman between 18 and 30 years old with Graves' ophthalmopathy.

This clonotype was seen ten or more times. The chain is built from TRBV6-5 and TRBJ2-2; D not resolved. V was trimmed by 3 bases and J by 2 bases, leaving 13 bases between them. Germline CDR1 and CDR2: MNHEY and SVGAGI. The CDR3 totals 16 residues. The chain's CDR3 is CASSYVSTTNTGELFF. CDR3 DNA sequence: TGTGCCAGCAGTTATGTATCGACGACCAACACCGGGGAGCTGTTTTTT.

Comment on this clonotype: One end of the junction is discordant with germline, which a read error may explain. This chain uses TRBV7-2 with TRBJ2-6; perhaps TRBD2 as D (6 bases). Germline-derived CDR1 and CDR2 are SGHTA and FQGNSA. The CDR3 runs 15 residues. CDR3 loop: CVSSLGGSGANVLTF. DNA for the CDR3: TGTGTCAGCAGCTTGGGGGGCTCTGGGGCCAACGTCCTGACTTTC.

This clonotype was detected ten times or more. The chain has TRBV18 and TRBJ2-3, with D uncertain. CDR1 is KGHSH, CDR2 LQKENI, per germline. This CDR3 comprises 14 residues. With 2 bases removed from V and 3 bases from J, the gap between germline ends came to 9 bases. CDR3 in DNA: TGTGCCAGCTCACCATCCCGTGGGACAGATACGCAGTATTTT. Translating it yields CASSPSRGTDTQYF.

The chain joins TRBV19 to TRBJ2-7; D gene uncertain. The V and J ends lost 1 base and 7 bases respectively, with 20 bases between them. The CDR3 has 16 residues. CDR1 LNHDA and CDR2 SQIVND come from the germline V gene (reference sequence). Here the CDR3 reads CASSIAGQNPAREQYF. The DNA of the CDR3 is TGTGCCAGTAGTATAGCCGGGCAGAACCCCGCTCGGGAGCAGTACTTC.

Comment on this clonotype: A much more abundant neighbour one base away suggests this may be a read error. The chain combines TRBV29-1 with TRBJ1-2, with a weak D call TRBD1 (5 bases). The V gene's germline CDR1 is SQVTM and CDR2 ANQGSEA. CDR3 size: 13 residues. The CDR3 DNA follows: TGCAACGTTTCAAGGGACGAGGACTATGGCTACACCTTC. This gives the protein CNVSRDEDYGYTF.

The chain employs TRBV19 and TRBJ1-4; 8 nucleotides align to TRBD1. CDR1 is LNHDA, CDR2 SQIVND, per germline (reference sequence). The CDR3 consists of 20 residues. V lost 0 bases, J lost 4 bases, and 16 bases stayed unmatched. Here the CDR3 reads CASSIDGLGTGRRVNEKLFF. The DNA of the CDR3 is TGTGCCAGTAGTATAGACGGCCTGGGGACAGGACGCAGGGTTAATGAAAAACTGTTTTTT. Variable domain in full (rest from reference TRBV19 and TRBJ1-4): DGGITQSPKYLFRKEGQNVTLSCEQNLNHDAMYWYRQDPGQGLRLIYYSQIVNDFQKGDIAEGYSVSREKKESFPLTVTSAQKNPTAFYLCASSIDGLGTGRRVNEKLFFGSGTQLSVL.

The count of this clonotype is one. The chain uses TRBV7-2 and TRBJ2-4; 9 nucleotides align to TRBD1. The V and J ends lost 1 base and 2 bases, in that order; junction bases with no gene match: 12. Per the germline V gene, CDR1 is SGHTA and CDR2 is FQGNSA. The CDR3 covers 19 residues. The CDR3 DNA is TGTGCCAGCAGCTTAGAGTACAGGGACAGGGAATTATCCAAAAACATTCAGTACTTC. As protein: CASSLEYRDRELSKNIQYF.

The chain joins TRBV28 to TRBJ1-5, with a tentative D call TRBD1 (5 bases). V gave up 9 bases and J gave up 2 bases, with 14 bases separating them. The CDR3 runs to 14 residues. The germline gives CDR1 MDHEN, CDR2 SYDVKM. Written as DNA, the CDR3 is TGTGCCAGTAATCGGGGGTTTGGCAATCAGCCCCAGCATTTT. As protein: CASNRGFGNQPQHF.

This clonotype has a count of ten or more. The chain combines TRBV28 with TRBJ1-2; unclear D gene. CDR3 length: 12 amino acids. Germline V gene lookup returns CDR1 MDHEN and CDR2 SYDVKM. Trimming left V 3 bases short and J 6 bases short, with 8 bases between. The chain's CDR3 is CASSFTRDGYTF. CDR3 DNA sequence: TGTGCCAGCAGTTTCACCCGGGATGGCTACACCTTC.

The J gene is TRBJ1-1, the V gene TRBV30; 11 bases map to TRBD1. This CDR3 is 14 amino acids long. The J segment lost 5 bases and the V segment lost 1 base, leaving 3 bases of the junction unmatched. Per the germline V gene, CDR1 is GTSNPN and CDR2 is SVGIG (reference sequence). The CDR3 spells CAWSAGTGGTEAFF. The CDR3 DNA reads as TGTGCCTGGAGTGCTGGGACAGGGGGGACTGAAGCTTTCTTT.

This clonotype was seen repeatedly, ten times or more. The chain has TRBV20-1 and TRBJ2-5; 11 bases map to TRBD2. The germline V gene has CDR1 DFQATT and CDR2 SNEGSKA (reference sequence). Trimming cost V 1 base and J 2 bases; bases outside gene matches: 3. This CDR3 has 15 amino acids. The chain's CDR3 is CSARALAGVQETQYF. The CDR3 DNA sequence: TGCAGTGCTAGAGCACTAGCGGGAGTGCAAGAGACCCAGTACTTC.

The CDR3 sequence is CASSPVGRPSYGYTF. For the CDR3, the DNA is TGTGCCAGCAGCCCGGTCGGAAGGCCCTCCTATGGCTACACCTTC. The gene calls are TRBV5-5 and TRBJ1-2; D is unclear. Trimming took 4 bases from V and 4 from J, leaving 17 bases between them. Germline V gene sequence: CDR1 SGHKS, CDR2 YYEKEE (reference sequence). CDR3 length: 15 amino acids.

The sample holds many counts of this clonotype. The CDR3 loop reads CASSLASTQETQYF. CDR3 in DNA: TGCGCCAGCAGCTTGGCCTCGACTCAAGAGACCCAGTACTTC. The chain combines TRBV5-1 with TRBJ2-5; D is uncertain. The CDR3 is 14 amino acids. Trimming stripped 0 bases from V and 2 bases from J, with 8 bases between. The germline V gene has CDR1 SGHRS and CDR2 YFSETQ.

About this clonotype: A much bigger clone sits one base away, suggesting this may be a read error. This chain uses TRBV6-2 or TRBV6-3 with TRBJ2-1, with a possible D match to TRBD1 (5 bases). There are 15 residues in the CDR3. Germline V CDR1 and CDR2: MNHEY, SVGEGT. The V end was cut by 7 bases, the J end by 2 bases, with 15 bases between. As DNA, the CDR3 is TGTGCCAGCATCCCCCGGACATCGCCCTACAATGAGCAGTTCTTC. This translates into CASIPRTSPYNEQFF.

This clonotype was recorded at least ten times. The chain has TRBV6-1 and TRBJ1-1; no firm D call. The CDR3 covers 14 residues. CDR1 and CDR2 (germline): MNHNS, SASEGT. The V end was cut by 2 bases, the J end by 3 bases, with 10 bases between. CDR3 region: CASSEWALYTEAFF. Here the CDR3 DNA reads TGTGCCAGCAGTGAATGGGCCTTATACACTGAAGCTTTCTTT.

This clonotype was detected ten times or more. The gene calls are TRBV20-1 and TRBJ2-5; TRBD1 matches at 7 bases. V gave up 1 base and J gave up 13 bases; unmatched junction bases: 6. From germline, CDR1 is DFQATT and CDR2 SNEGSKA (reference sequence). This CDR3 region has 11 residues. The CDR3 region has the DNA TGCAGTGCTAGAGGGGACAGCCCCCCGTACTTC. Translation gives CSARGDSPPYF.

This clonotype was observed at least ten times. The rearrangement links TRBV30 to TRBJ1-5, with a tentative D call TRBD1 (5 bases). V shed 7 bases and J shed 7 bases, with 14 bases lying between them. This CDR3 has 12 amino acids. Germline V CDR1 and CDR2: GTSNPN, SVGIG (reference sequence). The CDR3 nucleotides read TGTGCCTACTCGGGGGTGGGCCAGCCCCAGCATTTT. Protein: CAYSGVGQPQHF.

This clonotype turned up a few times. The chain recombines TRBV19 with TRBJ1-1; 7 bases are a match to TRBD1. This CDR3 is built from 15 residues. Germline V gene lookup returns CDR1 LNHDA and CDR2 SQIVND (reference sequence). The V segment lost 6 bases and the J segment 3 bases; nucleotides outside the gene matches: 10. The CDR3 is CASSLDRVADTEAFF. CDR3 bases: TGTGCCAGTAGCCTTGACAGGGTAGCGGACACTGAAGCTTTCTTT.

This clonotype showed up many times. The V gene is TRBV3-1, the J gene TRBJ1-2; D unclear. The germline V gene encodes CDR1 LGHDT and CDR2 YNNKEL (reference sequence). This CDR3 has 13 residues. Trimming took off 5 bases at V and 8 bases at J, with 15 bases between the two ends. The CDR3 sequence: CASSTPLPGGYTF. CDR3 in DNA: TGTGCCAGCAGCACCCCCCTCCCCGGGGGCTACACCTTC.

The chain is built from TRBV29-1 and TRBJ2-1, with D tentatively TRBD1 or TRBD2 (5 bases each). Germline V gene data show CDR1 as SQVTM and CDR2 as ANQGSEA. The CDR3 runs to 12 residues. V lost 3 bases, J lost 3 bases, and 6 bases lay in between. The CDR3 sequence is CSVEGDYNEQFF. As DNA, the CDR3 is TGCAGCGTTGAGGGGGACTACAATGAGCAGTTCTTC.

This rearrangement joins TRBV7-3 to TRBJ2-7; 10 bases align to TRBD2. The CDR3 loop spans 15 amino acids. The J segment lost 5 bases and the V segment lost 4 bases, leaving 8 bases of the junction unmatched. Germline CDR1 and CDR2: SGHTA and FQGTGA. CDR3 DNA: TGTGCCAGCAGCTCCCGTAGCGGGAGGAACGACGAGCAGTACTTC. This codes for CASSSRSGRNDEQYF.

At least ten counts were recorded for this clonotype. CDR3 sequence (DNA): TGTGCCAGCAGCCAAGAACGGCAGGGGGGGGATGAAAAACTGTTTTTT. It codes for CASSQERQGGDEKLFF. This sequence joins TRBV3-1 and TRBJ1-4; 7 positions match TRBD1. Germline loops: CDR1 LGHDT, CDR2 YNNKEL (reference sequence). The CDR3 has 16 residues. V shed 0 bases, J shed 6 bases, and the junction held 7 bases outside the gene matches.

The chain joins TRBV11-2 to TRBJ1-4; 8 bases fit TRBD1. The CDR3 loop spans 20 amino acids. The V and J ends lost 4 bases and 1 base, in that order; junction bases with no gene match: 17. The germline V gene encodes CDR1 SGHAT and CDR2 FQNNGV. CDR3 loop: CASSSNEIRTGPRTNEKLFF. CDR3 sequence (DNA): TGTGCCAGCAGCTCTAACGAGATCCGGACAGGGCCGAGAACTAATGAAAAACTGTTTTTT.

The CDR3 protein is CASSLSQWTSGTDTQYF. For the CDR3, the DNA is TGTGCCAGCAGCTTATCTCAATGGACTAGCGGCACAGATACGCAGTATTTT. The rearrangement links TRBV7-6 to TRBJ2-3, with 9 bases matching TRBD2. The CDR3 spans 17 residues. The J segment lost 1 base and the V segment lost 2 bases, leaving 7 bases of the junction unmatched. Germline V gene data show CDR1 as SGHVS and CDR2 as FNYEAQ.

The chain carries TRBV19 and TRBJ2-7; D might be TRBD1 (6 bases). The CDR3 contains 14 residues. The V end was cut by 3 bases, the J end by 2 bases, with 11 bases between. Per the germline V gene, CDR1 is LNHDA and CDR2 is SQIVND (reference sequence). CDR3 sequence (DNA): TGTGCCAGTAGTATGGGACACCCGACCTACGAGCAGTACTTC. This sequence encodes CASSMGHPTYEQYF.

This rearrangement joins TRBV4-2 to TRBJ1-1; TRBD1 aligns across 7 bases. The J segment lost 5 bases and the V segment lost 5 bases, leaving 11 bases of the junction unmatched. CDR1 is LGHNA and CDR2 is YNFKEQ in the germline V gene. This CDR3 region has 15 residues. In DNA, the CDR3 is TGTGCCAGCAGCTCCCCTGACAGGGTGGGTACTGAAGCTTTCTTT. Translated, it gives CASSSPDRVGTEAFF.

This clonotype was counted many times. The chain recombines TRBV27 with TRBJ1-1; D ambiguous. Trimming took off 6 bases at V and 3 bases at J, with 17 bases between the two ends. The germline gives CDR1 MNHEY, CDR2 SMNVEV (reference sequence). The CDR3 runs to 15 residues. CDR3 loop: CASRLSGRRDTEAFF. Here the CDR3 DNA reads TGTGCCAGCAGGCTTTCTGGCCGACGGGACACTGAAGCTTTCTTT.

This clonotype was found a few times. The chain links TRBV4-3 to TRBJ2-2; D gene ambiguous. Germline CDR1 reads LGHNA; CDR2 reads YSLEER. V lost 1 base and J 0 bases, leaving 6 bases between the germline ends. The CDR3 loop spans 15 amino acids. CDR3 residues: CASSQGGTNTGELFF. The CDR3 DNA reads TGCGCCAGCAGCCAAGGGGGTACGAACACCGGGGAGCTGTTTTTT.

This clonotype was seen repeatedly, ten times or more. The rearrangement uses TRBV12-3 or TRBV12-4 and TRBJ2-7; 9 bases align to TRBD2. J lost 2 bases, V lost 4 bases, and 6 bases had no gene match. The CDR3 length is 15 residues. CDR3 sequence (DNA): TGTGCCAGCAGTTATAGCGGGAGTAAGACCTACGAGCAGTACTTC. Amino acids: CASSYSGSKTYEQYF.

This clonotype was detected many times. CDR3 loop: CASSSPRQGGSGSSYEQYF. CDR3 bases: TGTGCCAGCAGCTCCCCCCGACAGGGAGGGAGCGGCTCCTCCTACGAGCAGTACTTC. The J gene is TRBJ2-7, the V gene TRBV7-9, with D perhaps being TRBD1 or TRBD2 (7 bases each). The CDR3 runs to 19 residues. With 4 bases removed from V and 0 bases from J, the gap between germline ends came to 25 bases. Germline V lookup: CDR1 SEHNR, CDR2 FQNEAQ (reference sequence).